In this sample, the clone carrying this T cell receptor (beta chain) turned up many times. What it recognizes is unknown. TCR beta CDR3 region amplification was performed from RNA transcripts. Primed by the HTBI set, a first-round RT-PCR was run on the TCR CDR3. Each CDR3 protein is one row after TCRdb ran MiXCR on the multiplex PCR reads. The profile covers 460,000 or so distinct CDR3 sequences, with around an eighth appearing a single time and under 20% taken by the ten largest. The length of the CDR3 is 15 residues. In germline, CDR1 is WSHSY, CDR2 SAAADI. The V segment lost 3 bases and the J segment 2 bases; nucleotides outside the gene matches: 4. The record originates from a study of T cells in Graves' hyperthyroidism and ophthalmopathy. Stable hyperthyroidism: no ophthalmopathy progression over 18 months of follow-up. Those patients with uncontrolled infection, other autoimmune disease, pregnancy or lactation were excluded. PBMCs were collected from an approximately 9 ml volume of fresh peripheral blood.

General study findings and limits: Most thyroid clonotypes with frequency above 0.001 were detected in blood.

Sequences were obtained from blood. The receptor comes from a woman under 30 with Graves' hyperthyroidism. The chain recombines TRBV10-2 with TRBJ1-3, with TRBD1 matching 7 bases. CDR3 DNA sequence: TGCGCCAGCAGTGACGACAGGGTAACTGGAAACACCATATATTTT. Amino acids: CASSDDRVTGNTIYF.